The 13 T cell receptor beta chains listed next were all sequenced from one sample in a study of blood T cell repertoires in COVID-19. Produced via immunoSEQ multiplex PCR; TCRdb's table is partial and in-frame only. Of about 210,000 clones listed, approximately 86% are singletons. Sequencing input: PBMCs or T cells enriched from blood (not recorded which). The receptors here all came from a man aged 18 to 35 with acute COVID-19.

J is TRBJ1-5 and V is TRBV6-5; D is unclear. V was shortened by 6 bases and J by 10 bases, with 19 bases between the two germline ends. Germline V CDR1 and CDR2: MNHEY, SVGAGI. CDR3 length: 14 amino acids. The CDR3 DNA reads as TGTGCCAGCAGACCAATCGGCGGGGAGGGCCCCCAGCATTTT. Protein product: CASRPIGGEGPQHF.

This chain connects TRBV4-1 to TRBJ2-5; tentative D call: TRBD2 (6 bases). Trimming cost V 5 bases and J 2 bases, with 12 bases left between them. Germline CDR1 MGHRA, CDR2 YSYEKL. The CDR3 spans 14 residues. The CDR3 nucleotides are TGCGCCAGCAGCAAACGGGACTTACAAGAGACCCAGTACTTC. Protein: CASSKRDLQETQYF.

The rearrangement links TRBV27 to TRBJ2-3; 8 positions match TRBD2. Trimming removed 8 bases from V and 1 base from J; junction bases left unmatched: 14. The CDR3 contains 17 residues. Germline assignment: CDR1 MNHEY and CDR2 SMNVEV (reference sequence). DNA of the CDR3: TGTGCCAGCGTTCACTCCGGGGCGGGAGGAGGCACAGATACGCAGTATTTT. Its protein product is CASVHSGAGGGTDTQYF.

V is TRBV5-4 and J is TRBJ2-3; 7 bases match TRBD2. The CDR3 loop spans 15 amino acids. V was clipped by 3 bases and J by 1 base; unmatched bases: 5. CDR1 is SGHNT and CDR2 is YYREEE in the germline V gene (reference sequence). The CDR3 region has the DNA TGTGCCAGCAGCTCTAGCGGCATACGCACAGATACGCAGTATTTT. This codes for CASSSSGIRTDTQYF.

The J gene is TRBJ2-7, the V gene TRBV15; D is possibly TRBD1 (6 bases). Germline V gene lookup returns CDR1 LNHNV and CDR2 YYDKDF (reference sequence). V was pared by 1 base and J by 5 bases, with 18 bases between. CDR3 length: 16 amino acids. The CDR3 reads CATSRGRTGFQDEQYF. CDR3 in DNA: TGTGCCACCAGCAGAGGACGTACAGGGTTCCAGGACGAGCAGTACTTC.

This clone occurred once. This chain joins TRBV9 and TRBJ2-3; the match to TRBD2 covers 8 bases. With 2 bases clipped from V and 0 bases from J, the junction kept 2 bases outside the gene matches. CDR1 and CDR2 from the germline V gene are SGDLS and YYNGEE. This CDR3 comprises 15 residues. As DNA, the CDR3 is TGTGCCAGCAGCGTTAGCGGGGATAGCACAGATACGCAGTATTTT. Its protein product is CASSVSGDSTDTQYF.

This clone was recorded at least ten times. The V gene is TRBV9, the J gene TRBJ2-7; 7 bases are shared with TRBD2. Germline V lookup: CDR1 SGDLS, CDR2 YYNGEE. The ends lost 4 bases at V and 6 bases at J; junction bases unmatched: 16. The CDR3 totals 16 residues. The DNA of the CDR3 is TGTGCCAGCAGCCCTCAACGGGGGAGGGAGGACCTCGAGCAGTACTTC. Translating gives CASSPQRGREDLEQYF.

This clone was recorded a few times. The rearrangement uses TRBV29-1 and TRBJ2-3; TRBD1 is a possible D gene (5 bases). CDR1 SQVTM and CDR2 ANQGSEA come from the germline V gene. CDR3 length: 12 amino acids. Trimming pared 7 bases from V and 6 bases from J, leaving 14 bases between. CDR3 residues: CSAEGVSDTQYF. CDR3 DNA: TGCAGCGCCGAAGGGGTGTCCGATACGCAGTATTTT.

V usage is TRBV9 and J usage is TRBJ2-7; 9 nucleotides line up with TRBD1. The junction had 6 bases not matched to a gene; V was cut back by 0 bases and J by 5 bases. Germline CDR1 reads SGDLS; CDR2 reads YYNGEE. The length of the CDR3 is 15 residues. CDR3 sequence: CASSVGGTGGDEQYF. CDR3 nucleotides: TGTGCCAGCAGCGTAGGGGGAACAGGGGGCGACGAGCAGTACTTC.

The chain couples TRBV7-9 to TRBJ2-3; 7 positions agree with TRBD2. CDR3 length: 15 residues. Germline loops: CDR1 SEHNR, CDR2 FQNEAQ (reference sequence). V lost 1 base and J lost 3; bases outside the gene matches: 4. In DNA form, the CDR3 reads TGTGCCAGCAGCTTAGGGGCGGGAGTAACAGATACGCAGTATTTT. Translation gives CASSLGAGVTDTQYF.

This clone was seen only once. This sequence joins TRBV5-1 and TRBJ2-1; 7 bases align to TRBD2. The CDR3 is made up of 13 amino acids. The germline CDR1 and CDR2 sequences are SGHRS and YFSETQ. V shed 6 bases, J shed 7 bases, and the junction held 7 bases outside the gene matches. Written as DNA, the CDR3 is TGCGCCAGCAAATCGGACGGGGGGAATGAGCAGTTCTTC. Its translation is CASKSDGGNEQFF.

The J gene is TRBJ2-1, the V gene TRBV28; TRBD1 is a possible D gene (5 bases). The CDR3 totals 11 residues. The V and J ends lost 4 bases and 9 bases respectively, with 7 bases between them. The germline V gene encodes CDR1 MDHEN and CDR2 SYDVKM. CDR3: CASSSGFEQFF. The CDR3 DNA is TGTGCCAGCAGTTCAGGGTTTGAGCAGTTCTTC.

The rearrangement links TRBV6-2 or TRBV6-3 to TRBJ2-2, with a tentative D call TRBD2 (5 bases). The CDR3 contains 15 residues. Germline V CDR1 and CDR2: MNHEY, SVGEGT. V gave up 5 bases and J gave up 5 bases, with 15 bases separating them. CDR3 sequence: CASSRTARVTGELFF. DNA for the CDR3: TGTGCCAGCAGTCGGACGGCGAGGGTAACCGGGGAGCTGTTTTTT.